This TCR beta chain derives from a study of OX40 agonist ivuxolimab in advanced cancers. With 4 bases removed from V and 8 bases from J, the gap between germline ends came to 15 bases. The CDR3 extends over 15 amino acids. The method was immunoSEQ multiplex PCR; TCRdb's version includes in-frame clones alone and lacks a portion of them. In the table there are about 69,000 clones, around 80% of which are singletons. The rearrangement links TRBV23-1 to TRBJ1-6, with D perhaps TRBD1 (6 bases). TRBV23-1 is sorted into the ORF group, with uncertain function. The TCR was taken from an adult with an advanced solid tumor such as melanoma, head and neck, liver or kidney cancer. The sequencing used CD4+ or CD8+ T cells sorted from blood, collected in a trial of the OX40 agonist ivuxolimab. CDR3 sequence (DNA): TGCGCCAGCAGTCCAAGACAGGTTGAGGATTCACCCCTCCACTTT. Translated: CASSPRQVEDSPLHF.